Presented here are 6 T cell receptor beta chains from one specimen sequenced in a study of CD8 T cells in ankylosing spondylitis. A single record per CDR3 protein comes from TCRdb applying MiXCR to the 5' RACE reads. The sample shows more than 150,000 distinct CDR3 sequences, around 10% of them seen only once. The sequencing input was blood, either unsorted or a sorted T cell fraction (not recorded which). These receptors all stem from a male donor with ankylosing spondylitis or in good health (not recorded which).

This clonotype was seen ten or more times. The J gene is TRBJ2-3, the V gene TRBV27, with a tentative D call TRBD2 (6 bases). This CDR3 is 16 amino acids long. CDR1 is MNHEY and CDR2 is SMNVEV in the germline V gene (reference sequence). Trimming removed 0 bases from V and 2 bases from J, with 12 bases in between. DNA for the CDR3: TGTGCCAGCAGTTTATCGTCTGGGACTTTCACAGATACGCAGTATTTT. This gives the protein CASSLSSGTFTDTQYF.

There are many counts of this clonotype. The CDR3 nucleotides are TGTGCCAGCAGTCGAGGTGCGGGCAGGTCCTACGAGCAGTACTTC. Its translation: CASSRGAGRSYEQYF. This rearrangement joins TRBV28 to TRBJ2-7; the D gene is possibly TRBD2 (5 bases). Germline V gene lookup returns CDR1 MDHEN and CDR2 SYDVKM. V lost 5 bases, J lost 1 base, and 15 bases lay in between. The CDR3 loop spans 15 amino acids.

The chain recombines TRBV6-2 or TRBV6-3 with TRBJ1-6; 7 bases are a match to TRBD1. The CDR3 extends over 16 amino acids. The germline V gene encodes CDR1 MNHEY and CDR2 SVGEGT. With V trimmed by 2 bases and J by 8 bases, 9 bases remained unmatched. CDR3 nucleotides: TGTGCCAGCAGTTACCCTCGACAGGGAACGTATTCACCCCTCCACTTT. This codes for CASSYPRQGTYSPLHF.

This clonotype has a count of ten or more. This rearrangement joins TRBV20-1 to TRBJ2-1; D is unresolved. Trimming stripped 4 bases from V and 0 bases from J, with 13 bases between. The CDR3 consists of 15 residues. The V gene's germline CDR1 is DFQATT and CDR2 SNEGSKA (reference sequence). The CDR3 sequence: CSANRGGRSYNEQFF. The CDR3 coding sequence is TGCAGTGCTAACCGAGGCGGCCGCTCCTACAATGAGCAGTTCTTC.

A few counts support this clonotype. The chain joins TRBV14 to TRBJ2-6; a weak D match, TRBD2 (6 bases). V was pared by 3 bases and J by 1 base, with 7 bases between. Germline V gene sequence: CDR1 SGHDN, CDR2 FVKESK. The CDR3 spans 15 residues. In nucleotides, the CDR3 is TGTGCCAGCAGCCAGACTAGGTCTGGGGCCAACGTCCTGACTTTC. It specifies CASSQTRSGANVLTF.

This clonotype occurred many times. The J gene is TRBJ2-7, the V gene TRBV27; 9 positions match TRBD1. The V and J ends lost 3 bases and 5 bases, in that order; junction bases with no gene match: 5. The CDR3 consists of 14 residues. CDR1 and CDR2 from the germline V gene are MNHEY and SMNVEV (reference sequence). The CDR3 DNA sequence: TGTGCCAGCAGTTTGCGGGACAGGGTGCACGAGCAGTACTTC. Amino acid sequence: CASSLRDRVHEQYF.